The 27 T cell receptor beta chains below come from one sample, sequenced in a study of CD8+CD57+ T cells in acquired aplastic anemia. Profiling of TCR beta VDJ combinations and CDR3 sequences used genomic DNA as template. Using its own MiXCR run on the reads, TCRdb lists one record per CDR3 protein. The sample contains under 250,000 distinct CDR3 sequences, roughly 35% of which appear only once. The specimen was sorted CD4+, CD8+, or CD8+CD57+ T cells (not recorded which) from PBMCs. Source of these receptors: a human donor in good health, serving as a control.

This clonotype has ten or more counts. The chain has TRBV10-3 and TRBJ1-1, with 8 bases that match TRBD1. Per germline, CDR1 ENHRY and CDR2 SYGVKD. The V and J ends lost 6 bases and 4 bases, in that order; junction bases with no gene match: 19. The CDR3 spans 18 residues. CDR3 sequence (DNA): TGTGCCATCAGGGACACTCCGAACAGGGGGATGGGTGGCACTGAAGCTTTCTTT. Its translation: CAIRDTPNRGMGGTEAFF.

This clonotype was detected only a few times. The rearrangement links TRBV19 to TRBJ1-5, with no clear D. CDR1 and CDR2 (germline): LNHDA, SQIVND (reference sequence). The CDR3 sequence is 12 residues long. Trimming took off 11 bases at V and 1 base at J, with 9 bases between the two ends. DNA of the CDR3: TGTGCCTCAGTAGACAGCAATCAGCCCCAGCATTTT. Protein sequence: CASVDSNQPQHF.

Notes on this clonotype: A read error may be the cause here, since a much bigger clone is one base away. V and J are TRBV2 and TRBJ1-3; D is unclear. V was cut by 5 bases and J by 2 bases, with 7 bases left in between. Germline assignment: CDR1 SNHLY and CDR2 FYNNEI. The CDR3 extends over 13 amino acids. CDR3 DNA: TGTGCCAGCAGTATGAGCACTGGAAACACCATATATTTT. Amino acids: CASSMSTGNTIYF.

This clonotype was seen a few times. The chain employs TRBV4-1 and TRBJ1-6, with TRBD1 matching over 7 bases. Germline loops: CDR1 MGHRA, CDR2 YSYEKL. This CDR3 has 17 amino acids. Trimming removed 3 bases from V and 7 bases from J; junction bases left unmatched: 12. The CDR3 DNA sequence: TGCGCCAGCAGCCAGACCACCCCCGGGACAGCGAATTCACCCCTCCACTTT. Translation: CASSQTTPGTANSPLHF.

The table lists this clonotype with many counts. V usage is TRBV5-6 and J usage is TRBJ1-6; D remains unclear. Trimming removed 2 bases from V and 7 bases from J, with 10 bases in between. This CDR3 region has 14 residues. Germline CDR1 reads SGHDT; CDR2 reads YYEEEE. The CDR3 DNA sequence: TGTGCCAGCAGCTTAGGCTTTTCCAATTCACCCCTCCACTTT. Its translation: CASSLGFSNSPLHF.

This clonotype appeared a few times. The V and J genes are TRBV12-5 and TRBJ2-6; D uncertain. The CDR3 totals 17 residues. Between the trimmed V and J ends, which lost 0 bases and 0 bases, there was a span of 9 bases. Germline V gene lookup returns CDR1 LGHNT and CDR2 FRNRAP. CDR3 DNA sequence: TGTGCTAGTGGTTTGGTCCCCTTCACCTCTGGGGCCAACGTCCTGACTTTC. It is translated as CASGLVPFTSGANVLTF.

This clonotype was observed a handful of times. The chain carries TRBV5-1 and TRBJ2-3; possible D gene TRBD2, 6 bases. Trimming cost V 4 bases and J 4 bases, with 10 bases left between them. Germline values: CDR1 SGHRS, CDR2 YFSETQ. The CDR3 runs 13 residues. The CDR3 region is CASSPPGADTQYF. CDR3 DNA sequence: TGCGCCAGCAGCCCCCCGGGGGCAGATACGCAGTATTTT.

The rearrangement joins TRBV24-1 to TRBJ2-2; 7 bases map to TRBD2. CDR3 length: 14 residues. V shed 4 bases, J shed 6 bases, and the junction held 4 bases outside the gene matches. Germline CDR1 is KGHDR and CDR2 is SFDVKD. The CDR3 is CATSDILASGELFF. CDR3 nucleotide sequence: TGTGCCACCAGTGACATACTAGCGTCCGGGGAGCTGTTTTTT.

This clonotype was counted at least ten times. In DNA form, the CDR3 reads TGTGCCAGCAGGGGGCCCCAAGAGACCCAGTACTTC. Amino acids: CASRGPQETQYF. The gene calls are TRBV6-1 and TRBJ2-5; weak D call: TRBD1 (5 bases). CDR3 length equals 12 residues. Germline CDR1 MNHNS, CDR2 SASEGT. V was shortened by 6 bases and J by 1 base, with 6 bases between the two germline ends.

V is TRBV30 and J is TRBJ1-6; possibly TRBD1 for D (5 bases). The CDR3 spans 14 residues. CDR1 is GTSNPN, CDR2 SVGIG, per germline (reference sequence). Trimming cost V 0 bases and J 12 bases, with 15 bases left between them. In DNA form, the CDR3 reads TGTGCCTGGAGTGTACAGAGGGGTCCTTTACCCCTCCACTTT. Amino acid sequence: CAWSVQRGPLPLHF.

This clonotype was seen a few times. The chain has TRBV30 and TRBJ2-1, with 11 bases lining up with TRBD2. J gave up 12 bases and V 0 bases, and 16 bases lay outside the gene matches. This CDR3 has 17 residues. Germline values: CDR1 GTSNPN, CDR2 SVGIG (reference sequence). The CDR3: CAWSVPPTSGGSSVQFF. The DNA for the CDR3 is TGTGCCTGGAGTGTACCCCCAACTAGCGGGGGCTCCTCCGTGCAGTTCTTC. Based on the CDR3 plus reference TRBV30 and TRBJ2-1, the full variable domain is SQTIHQWPATLVQPVGSPLSLECTVEGTSNPNLYWYRQAAGRGLQLLFYSVGIGQISSEVPQNLSASRPQDRQFILSSKKLLLSDSGFYLCAWSVPPTSGGSSVQFFGPGTRLTVL.

This clonotype showed up just a few times. The CDR3 is CASSLVGGEDTQYF. The CDR3 DNA sequence: TGCGCCAGCAGCTTGGTAGGGGGAGAGGATACGCAGTATTTT. V and J are TRBV5-1 and TRBJ2-3; D is possibly TRBD1 (6 bases). The germline V gene has CDR1 SGHRS and CDR2 YFSETQ. This CDR3 has 14 residues. V lost 0 bases and J lost 6, with 11 bases in between.

Comments on this clonotype: The junction departs from the called germline gene at one end, perhaps through a read error. The chain is built from TRBV25-1 and TRBJ2-2; 12 nucleotides align to TRBD2. Germline loops: CDR1 MGHDK, CDR2 SYGVNS. This CDR3 is built from 17 residues. Here the CDR3 DNA reads TGTGCCAGCAGTGATACTAGCGGGAGGAGGAAGACCGGGGAGTTGTTTTTT. Amino acids: CASSDTSGRRKTGELFF.

Worth noting for this clonotype: Since no conserved phenylalanine or tryptophan closes the CDR3, a read error is the likely cause. CDR3 protein: CASSRDRGRTGELFL. CDR3 nucleotide sequence: TGCGCCAGCAGCAGGGACAGGGGGCGCACCGGGGAGCTGTTTCTT. J is TRBJ2-2 and V is TRBV5-1, with TRBD1 matching 12 bases. The CDR3 consists of 15 residues. With 4 bases clipped from V and 4 bases from J, the junction kept 2 bases outside the gene matches. Germline CDR1 SGHRS, CDR2 YFSETQ.

On this clonotype: Sequence at one end of the junction differs from germline and may be a read error. The chain joins TRBV7-7 to TRBJ2-5, with 9 bases fitting TRBD1. The CDR3 has 15 amino acids. CDR1 is SSHAT, CDR2 FNYEAQ, per germline (reference sequence). The CDR3 nucleotides are TGTGCTAGCAGCAAAACGGGGACAGGGAGGGAGACCCAGTACTTC. Translating gives CASSKTGTGRETQYF. Full variable domain (rest looked up from reference TRBV7-7 and TRBJ2-5): GAGVSQSPRYKVTKRGQDVTLRCDPISSHATLYWYQQALGQGPEFLTYFNYEAQPDKSGLPSDRFSAERPEGSISTLTIQRTEQRDSAMYRCASSKTGTGRETQYFGPGTRLLVL.

The chain joins TRBV7-8 to TRBJ1-1; D unresolved. CDR3 size: 13 residues. Germline V gives CDR1 SGHVS, CDR2 FQNEAQ. The CDR3 reads CAVLVKANTEAFF. CDR3 DNA: TGTGCGGTCCTTGTGAAGGCGAACACTGAAGCTTTCTTT.

The V call is TRBV24-1, the J call TRBJ2-3; 9 positions agree with TRBD1. Germline CDR1 reads KGHDR; CDR2 reads SFDVKD. The CDR3 is 14 amino acids. After removal of 4 bases from V and 4 bases from J, the junction contained 2 bases not matched to a gene. The CDR3 sequence is CATSDTGGADTQYF. The CDR3 coding sequence is TGTGCCACCAGTGACACAGGGGGCGCAGATACGCAGTATTTT.

The V gene is TRBV20-1, the J gene TRBJ2-3; 7 bases are a match to TRBD2. Germline loops: CDR1 DFQATT, CDR2 SNEGSKA (reference sequence). J gave up 0 bases and V 3 bases, and 3 bases lay outside the gene matches. The CDR3 totals 14 residues. CDR3 loop: CSASGGTSTDTQYF. The CDR3 DNA sequence: TGCAGTGCTAGCGGGGGGACTAGCACAGATACGCAGTATTTT.

This clonotype was seen a few times. The chain is built from TRBV10-2 and TRBJ1-4; 9 bases agree with TRBD1. The CDR3 consists of 15 residues. Per the germline V gene, CDR1 is WSHSY and CDR2 is SAAADI. V shed 2 bases, J shed 17 bases, and the junction held 15 bases outside the gene matches. CDR3 DNA: TGCGCCAGCAGTGAGGACAGGGGGGCTAATGAAAGACTATTTTTT. Translation gives CASSEDRGANERLFF.

This clonotype was observed at least ten times. The chain couples TRBV7-2 to TRBJ1-1; D call uncertain. V was clipped by 5 bases and J by 5 bases, with 12 bases between them. The CDR3 runs to 13 residues. Germline V gene lookup returns CDR1 SGHTA and CDR2 FQGNSA. CDR3 DNA sequence: TGTGCCAGCAGCCCAGATCGGGAGACTGAAGCTTTCTTT. This encodes CASSPDRETEAFF.

This clonotype was counted only a few times. The chain employs TRBV14 and TRBJ1-4; 7 positions agree with TRBD1. Looked up from germline, CDR1 is SGHDN and CDR2 is FVKESK. CDR3 length equals 15 residues. V shed 5 bases, J shed 7 bases, and the junction held 10 bases outside the gene matches. The CDR3, as DNA: TGTGCCAGCAGCACTCTCGGGACAGCGACTGAAAAACTGTTTTTT. It yields the protein CASSTLGTATEKLFF.

This clonotype has ten or more counts. This chain uses TRBV29-1 with TRBJ1-2; a possible D gene is TRBD1 (6 bases). The CDR3 has 12 residues. Germline loops: CDR1 SQVTM, CDR2 ANQGSEA. V was trimmed by 3 bases and J by 5 bases, leaving 10 bases between them. The CDR3 sequence: CSVDTGLYGYTF. The CDR3 DNA follows: TGCAGCGTTGATACAGGGCTGTATGGCTACACCTTC.

A remark on this clonotype: This may come from a read error, since a much larger clone is one base off. V usage is TRBV11-1 and J usage is TRBJ2-3, with D perhaps matching TRBD1 (5 bases). CDR1 is SGHAT, CDR2 FQDESV, per germline (reference sequence). The CDR3 spans 15 residues. Trimming took 8 bases from V and 3 from J, leaving 18 bases between them. CDR3 in amino acids: CASPTGSITTDTQYF. CDR3 coding DNA: TGTGCCAGCCCTACAGGTAGTATTACAACAGATACGCAGTATTTT.

The table lists this clonotype with a few counts. The chain's CDR3 is CASSDRRGLYGYTF. As DNA, the CDR3 is TGTGCCAGCAGTGATCGTCGGGGGCTCTATGGCTACACCTTC. The V and J genes are TRBV6-1 and TRBJ1-2; perhaps TRBD1 as D (6 bases). The CDR3 totals 14 residues. Looked up from germline, CDR1 is MNHNS and CDR2 is SASEGT. Trimming left V 3 bases short and J 4 bases short, with 12 bases between.

This clonotype was detected only a few times. V and J are TRBV4-2 and TRBJ1-1, with 8 bases fitting TRBD1. Losses at the gene ends were 3 bases for V and 3 bases for J; bases not matched to a gene: 15. Germline-derived CDR1 and CDR2 are LGHNA and YNFKEQ. This CDR3 is 18 amino acids long. CDR3 sequence reads: CASSQPTMRQGTDTEAFF. The CDR3, as DNA: TGTGCCAGCAGCCAGCCCACAATGAGACAGGGGACCGACACTGAAGCTTTCTTT.

This clonotype occurred many times. The gene calls are TRBV20-1 and TRBJ2-5; 7 bases match TRBD2. V gave up 0 bases and J gave up 4 bases; unmatched junction bases: 8. In germline, CDR1 is DFQATT, CDR2 SNEGSKA (reference sequence). This CDR3 has 15 residues. The DNA for the CDR3 is TGCAGTGCTAGAGAAGTCTGGCGGGAGCGAGAGACCCAGTACTTC. Translated, it gives CSAREVWRERETQYF.

The gene calls are TRBV30 and TRBJ1-2; D remains unclear. The CDR3 is 13 residues long. Germline loops: CDR1 GTSNPN, CDR2 SVGIG (reference sequence). Trimming removed 2 bases from V and 4 bases from J, with 11 bases in between. The CDR3 region has the DNA TGTGCCTGGAGTAGAGTTTTTCGCTATGGCTACACCTTC. It is translated as CAWSRVFRYGYTF.